The present TCR beta chain was sequenced within a study of shared clonotypes between healthy human individuals. On the study more broadly: Participating donors consisted of two women and a few men aged 18 to 49.

The germline CDR1 and CDR2 sequences are SNHLY and FYNNEI. V lost 2 bases, J lost 2 bases, and 10 bases lay in between. CDR3 length equals 15 residues. The repertoire was sequenced with immunoSEQ multiplex PCR; TCRdb's copy has only in-frame clones and lacks some. The sample carries about 730,000 clones, roughly 72% recorded once. A note on this clone: What it recognizes is unknown.

Findings and limits, study-wide: Among four donors, about 5% of naive CD4 clonotypes were found in common.

V is TRBV2 and J is TRBJ1-5; D is perhaps TRBD1 (5 bases). The TCR comes from a woman under 40 in good health. Sequencing used memory CD4+ T cells sorted from blood. The sample's subset: CD45RA-negative fraction. The CDR3 loop is CASSEKGTGNQPQHF. The CDR3 DNA reads TGTGCCAGCAGTGAAAAGGGGACGGGCAATCAGCCCCAGCATTTT.